This entry features one T cell receptor beta chain sequence. The sample has other DNA sequences that encode this CDR3 too. These data belong to a study of shared clonotypes between healthy human individuals. Sequencing was performed with immunoSEQ multiplex PCR; in TCRdb, only in-frame clones are kept and a portion is missing. The data hold 2,100,000 or so clones, with roughly 95% observed a single time. The sequence came from a man aged 18 to 30 in good health. Source material: naive CD4+ T cells sorted from blood. The subset here: CD45RA+ positively selected.

Written as DNA, the CDR3 is TGCGCCAGCAGCCCAAGGGGTCTGAACACTGAAGCTTTCTTT. It codes for CASSPRGLNTEAFF. V gene TRBV5-1 combines with J gene TRBJ1-1; D is perhaps TRBD1 (5 bases). Deletions cut 4 bases from V and 0 bases from J, with 10 bases between. CDR3 length: 14 residues. CDR1 SGHRS and CDR2 YFSETQ come from the germline V gene.